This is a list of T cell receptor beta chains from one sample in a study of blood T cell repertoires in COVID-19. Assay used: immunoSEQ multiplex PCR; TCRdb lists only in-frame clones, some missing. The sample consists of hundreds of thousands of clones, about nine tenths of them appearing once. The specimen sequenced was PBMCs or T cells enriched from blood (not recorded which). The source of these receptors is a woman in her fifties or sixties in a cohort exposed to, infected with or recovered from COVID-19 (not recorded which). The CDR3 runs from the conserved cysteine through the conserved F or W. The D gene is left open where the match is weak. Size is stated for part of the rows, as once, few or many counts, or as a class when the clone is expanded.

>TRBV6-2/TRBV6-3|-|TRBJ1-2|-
TGTGCCAGCAGTTACAACAGCTATGGCTACACCTTC
CASSYNSYGYTF
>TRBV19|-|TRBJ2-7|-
TGTGCCAGTAGTATAGAACTTAGCAACGAGGGCGAGCAGTACTTC
CASSIELSNEGEQYF
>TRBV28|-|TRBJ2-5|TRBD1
TGTGCCAGCAGTTTACGTGGACAGGGTCAGGAGACCCAGTACTTC
CASSLRGQGQETQYF
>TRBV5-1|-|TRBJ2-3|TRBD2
TGCGCCAGCAGCTTGGCCGCAGCGGGAGGGGGGGCGGCGTATTTT
CASSLAAAGGGAAYF
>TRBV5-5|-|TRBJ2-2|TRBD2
TGTGCCAGCAGCTTGGACTATGCGGGGGGTTACACCGGGGAGCTGTTTTTT
CASSLDYAGGYTGELFF
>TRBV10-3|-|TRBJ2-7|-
TGTGCCATCAGTGAGTCGAGGGATGAGCAGTACTTC
CAISESRDEQYF
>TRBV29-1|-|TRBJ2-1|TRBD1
TGCAGCGAGGGCCGGGACAGGATCAATGAGCAGTTCTTC
CSEGRDRINEQFF
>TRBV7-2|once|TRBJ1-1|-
TGTGCCAGCAGCACGCAGACAGGGAACACTGAAGCTTTCTTT
CASSTQTGNTEAFF
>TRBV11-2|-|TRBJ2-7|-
TGTGCCAGCAGCTTAGATAGGTCGGCAGGGACCTACGAGCAGTACTTC
CASSLDRSAGTYEQYF
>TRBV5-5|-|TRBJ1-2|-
TGTGCCAGCAGCGGCACGACACTCGGCTACACCTTC
CASSGTTLGYTF
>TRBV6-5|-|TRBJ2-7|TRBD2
TGTGCCAGCAGTTATTCTTTCGGGGGGGCAAGCTACGAGCAGTACTTC
CASSYSFGGASYEQYF
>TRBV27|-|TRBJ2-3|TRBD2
TGTGCCAGCAGTTCGACCGCCGGCGGAGCGGGGGGACTTTTAGATACGCAGTATTTT
CASSSTAGGAGGLLDTQYF
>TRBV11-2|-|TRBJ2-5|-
TGTGCCAGCAGCGCCCGGACAGCTCTACCCCAAGAGACCCAGTACTTC
CASSARTALPQETQYF
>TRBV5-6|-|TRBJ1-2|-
TGTGCCAGCAGCTTATGGTTTAGGGCGGGGGATGGCTACACCTTC
CASSLWFRAGDGYTF
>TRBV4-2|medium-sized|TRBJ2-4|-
TGTGCCAGCAGCCAAGAGATTGTGGGGCGCCGCAAAAACATTCAGTACTTC
CASSQEIVGRRKNIQYF
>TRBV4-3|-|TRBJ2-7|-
TGCGCCAGCAGCCTTGGGGGGACTTCCTACGAGCAGTACTTC
CASSLGGTSYEQYF
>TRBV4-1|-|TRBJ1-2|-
TGCGCCAGCAGCCAAGAATGGGGGGTGGGCTATGGCTACACCTTC
CASSQEWGVGYGYTF
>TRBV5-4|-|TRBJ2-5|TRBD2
TGTGCCAGCAGCCTAGCGGGGGGGCCCGAGACCCAGTACTTC
CASSLAGGPETQYF
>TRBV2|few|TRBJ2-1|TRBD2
TGTGCCAGCAGTGAATTGGCGGGGGGTTCCCCCTACAATGAGCAGTTCTTC
CASSELAGGSPYNEQFF
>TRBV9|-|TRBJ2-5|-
TGTGCCAGCAGCGTACGACAGTGGGAGACCCAGTACTTC
CASSVRQWETQYF
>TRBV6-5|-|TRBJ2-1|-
TGTGCCAGCAGTCCCGGGACTCTCCGGTGGGATGAGCAGTTCTTC
CASSPGTLRWDEQFF
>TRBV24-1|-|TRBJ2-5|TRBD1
TGTGCCACCGGGGACAGTTACCAAGAGACCCAGTACTTC
CATGDSYQETQYF
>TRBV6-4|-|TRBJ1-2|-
TGTGCCACCCCGGGACACCTGAACTATGGCTACACCTTC
CATPGHLNYGYTF